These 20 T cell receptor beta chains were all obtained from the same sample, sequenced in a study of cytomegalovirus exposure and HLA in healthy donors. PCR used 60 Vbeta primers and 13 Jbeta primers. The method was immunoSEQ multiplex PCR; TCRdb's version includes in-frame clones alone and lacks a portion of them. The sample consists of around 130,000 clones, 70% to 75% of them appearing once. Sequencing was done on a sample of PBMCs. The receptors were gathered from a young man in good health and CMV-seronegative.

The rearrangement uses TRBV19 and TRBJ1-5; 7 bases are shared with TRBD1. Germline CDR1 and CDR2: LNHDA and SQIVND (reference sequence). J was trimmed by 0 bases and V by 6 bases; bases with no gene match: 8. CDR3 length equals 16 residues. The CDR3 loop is CASRNTGADSNQPQHF. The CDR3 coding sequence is TGTGCCAGTAGAAATACAGGGGCGGATAGCAATCAGCCCCAGCATTTT.

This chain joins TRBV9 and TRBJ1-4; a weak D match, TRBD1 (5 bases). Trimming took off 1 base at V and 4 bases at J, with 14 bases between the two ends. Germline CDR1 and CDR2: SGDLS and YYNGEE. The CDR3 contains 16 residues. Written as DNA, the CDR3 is TGTGCCAGCAGCGTAAGCGGGGGAGACCATAATGAAAAACTGTTTTTT. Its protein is CASSVSGGDHNEKLFF.

CDR3 region: CASGLLGLGRLADLNTGELFF. In nucleotides, the CDR3 is TGTGCTAGTGGTTTGTTGGGACTAGGGAGACTAGCGGACTTGAACACCGGGGAGCTGTTTTTT. The rearrangement joins TRBV12-5 to TRBJ2-2; TRBD2 agrees at 9 bases. This CDR3 comprises 21 residues. J gave up 1 base and V 2 bases, and 17 bases lay outside the gene matches. Germline CDR1 LGHNT, CDR2 FRNRAP.

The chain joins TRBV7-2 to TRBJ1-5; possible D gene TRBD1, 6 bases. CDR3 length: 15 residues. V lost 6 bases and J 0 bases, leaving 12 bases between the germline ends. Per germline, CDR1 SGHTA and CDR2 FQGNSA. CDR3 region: CASRSGVNSNQPQHF. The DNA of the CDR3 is TGTGCCAGCAGATCAGGGGTTAATAGCAATCAGCCCCAGCATTTT. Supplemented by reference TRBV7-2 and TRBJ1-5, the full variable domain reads GAGVSQSPSNKVTEKGKDVELRCDPISGHTALYWYRQSLGQGLEFLIYFQGNSAPDKSGLPSDRFSAERTGGSVSTLTIQRTQQEDSAVYLCASRSGVNSNQPQHFGDGTRLSIL.

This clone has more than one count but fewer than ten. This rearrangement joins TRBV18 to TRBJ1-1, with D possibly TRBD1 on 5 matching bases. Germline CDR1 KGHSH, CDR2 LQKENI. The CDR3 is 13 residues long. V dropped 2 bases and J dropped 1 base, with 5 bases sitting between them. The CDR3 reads CASSPRGNTEAFF. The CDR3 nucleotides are TGTGCCAGCTCACCAAGGGGGAACACTGAAGCTTTCTTT.

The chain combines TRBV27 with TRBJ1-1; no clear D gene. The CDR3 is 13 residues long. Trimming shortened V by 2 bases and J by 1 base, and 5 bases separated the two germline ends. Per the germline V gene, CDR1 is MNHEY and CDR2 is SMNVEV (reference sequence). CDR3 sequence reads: CASSLGKNTEAFF. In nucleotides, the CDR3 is TGTGCCAGCAGTTTAGGCAAGAACACTGAAGCTTTCTTT.

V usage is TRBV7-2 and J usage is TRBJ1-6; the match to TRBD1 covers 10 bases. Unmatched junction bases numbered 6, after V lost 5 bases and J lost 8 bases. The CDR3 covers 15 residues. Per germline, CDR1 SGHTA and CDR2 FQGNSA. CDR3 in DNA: TGTGCCAGCAGCGAAGACAGGGGGCTGGATTCACCCCTCCACTTT. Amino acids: CASSEDRGLDSPLHF.

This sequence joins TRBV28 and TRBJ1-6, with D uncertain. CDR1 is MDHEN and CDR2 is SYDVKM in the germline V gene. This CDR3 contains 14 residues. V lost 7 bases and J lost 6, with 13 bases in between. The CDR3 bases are TGTGCCAGCACCAGCGCCGGTGGTAATTCACCCCTCCACTTT. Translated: CASTSAGGNSPLHF.

In DNA form, the CDR3 reads TGCGCCAGCAGCTTGAGGACTAACTCCTACGAGCAGTACTTC. Translating it yields CASSLRTNSYEQYF. This sequence joins TRBV5-1 and TRBJ2-7, with a possible D match to TRBD2 (6 bases). The ends were cut back, 1 base at V and 0 bases at J, with 8 bases in the middle. Germline V lookup: CDR1 SGHRS, CDR2 YFSETQ. This CDR3 spans 14 amino acids.

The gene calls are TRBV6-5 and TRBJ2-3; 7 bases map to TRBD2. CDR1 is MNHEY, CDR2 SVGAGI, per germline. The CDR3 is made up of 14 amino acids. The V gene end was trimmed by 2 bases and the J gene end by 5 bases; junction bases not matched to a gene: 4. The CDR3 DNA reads TGTGCCAGCAGTTACGGGCGGGGGTTAGATACGCAGTATTTT. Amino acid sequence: CASSYGRGLDTQYF.

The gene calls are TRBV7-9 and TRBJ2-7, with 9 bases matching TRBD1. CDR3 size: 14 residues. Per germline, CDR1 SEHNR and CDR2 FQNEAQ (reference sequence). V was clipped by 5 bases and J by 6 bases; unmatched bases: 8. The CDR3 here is CASSPAGTGPEQYF. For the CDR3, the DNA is TGTGCCAGCAGCCCCGCCGGGACAGGGCCCGAGCAGTACTTC.

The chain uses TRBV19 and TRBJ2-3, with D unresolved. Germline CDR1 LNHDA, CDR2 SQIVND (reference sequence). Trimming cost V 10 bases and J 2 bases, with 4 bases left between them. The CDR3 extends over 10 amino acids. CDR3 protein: CAILTDTQYF. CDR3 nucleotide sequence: TGTGCCATACTCACAGATACGCAGTATTTT.

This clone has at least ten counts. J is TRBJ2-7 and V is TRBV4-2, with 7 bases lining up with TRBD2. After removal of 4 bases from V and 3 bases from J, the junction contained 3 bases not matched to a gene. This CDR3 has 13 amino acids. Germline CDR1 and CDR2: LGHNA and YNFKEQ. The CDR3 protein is CASSLREGYEQYF. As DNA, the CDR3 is TGTGCCAGCAGCCTCAGGGAGGGCTACGAGCAGTACTTC.

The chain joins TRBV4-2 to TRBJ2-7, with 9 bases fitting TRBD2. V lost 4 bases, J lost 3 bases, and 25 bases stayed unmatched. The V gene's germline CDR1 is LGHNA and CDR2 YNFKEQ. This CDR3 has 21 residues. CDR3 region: CASSPRGGKITGSTSFYEQYF. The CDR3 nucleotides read TGTGCCAGCAGCCCGCGGGGGGGCAAAATCACAGGGTCCACCTCTTTCTACGAGCAGTACTTC.

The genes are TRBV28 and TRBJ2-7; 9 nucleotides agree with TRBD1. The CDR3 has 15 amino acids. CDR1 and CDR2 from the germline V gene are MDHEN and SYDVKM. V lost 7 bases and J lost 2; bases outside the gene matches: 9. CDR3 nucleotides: TGTGCCAGCACCACCCACAGGGGGCGTCCCTACGAGCAGTACTTC. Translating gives CASTTHRGRPYEQYF.

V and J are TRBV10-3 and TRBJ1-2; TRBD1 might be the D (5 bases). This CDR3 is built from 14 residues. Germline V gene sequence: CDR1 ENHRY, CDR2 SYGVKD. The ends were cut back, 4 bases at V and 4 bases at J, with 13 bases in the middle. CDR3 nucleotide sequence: TGTGCCATCAGTGGAATGGGGGGGTTCTATGGCTACACCTTC. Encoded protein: CAISGMGGFYGYTF.

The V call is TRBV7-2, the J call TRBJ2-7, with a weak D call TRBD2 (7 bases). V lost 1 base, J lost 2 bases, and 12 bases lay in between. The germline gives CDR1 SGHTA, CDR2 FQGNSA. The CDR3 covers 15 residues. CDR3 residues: CASSLGRGPPYEQYF. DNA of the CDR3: TGTGCCAGCAGCTTAGGGCGGGGGCCTCCCTACGAGCAGTACTTC.

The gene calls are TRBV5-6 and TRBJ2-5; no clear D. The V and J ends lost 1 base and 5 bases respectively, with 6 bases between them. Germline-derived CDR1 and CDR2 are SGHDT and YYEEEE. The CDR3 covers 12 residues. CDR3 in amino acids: CASSLNPETQYF. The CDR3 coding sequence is TGTGCCAGCAGCTTGAATCCGGAGACCCAGTACTTC.

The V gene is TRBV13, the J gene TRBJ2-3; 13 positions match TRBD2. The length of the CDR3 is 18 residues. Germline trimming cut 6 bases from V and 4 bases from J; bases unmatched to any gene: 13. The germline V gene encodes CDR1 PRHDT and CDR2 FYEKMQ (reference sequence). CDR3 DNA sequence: TGTGCCAGCAGTCTTACAGGACTAGCGGGAGATCGAGCAGATACGCAGTATTTT. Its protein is CASSLTGLAGDRADTQYF.

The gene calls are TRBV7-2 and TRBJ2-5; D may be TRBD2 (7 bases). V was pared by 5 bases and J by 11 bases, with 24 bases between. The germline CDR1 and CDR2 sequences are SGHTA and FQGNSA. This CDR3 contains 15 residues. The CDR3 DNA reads TGTGCCAGCAGCCTTGCCCCTACGGTGGGGGGGCCTCAGTACTTC. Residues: CASSLAPTVGGPQYF.